The 10 T cell receptor beta chains in this list originate from one sample, sequenced in a study of T cell responses to AZD1222 COVID-19 vaccine. Assay used: immunoSEQ multiplex PCR; TCRdb lists only in-frame clones, some missing. The table has about 100,000 clones, around nine tenths seen once. The sample here was peripheral blood, taken on day 0 of AZD1222 vaccination. The origin of the receptors is an adult in good health.

The V call is TRBV11-3, the J call TRBJ1-3; D gene unclear. This CDR3 is built from 14 residues. Germline loops: CDR1 SGHNT, CDR2 YENEEA. The V end lost 1 base, the J end lost 1 base, and 5 bases lay between the germline ends. The CDR3 loop is CASSLGGSGNTIYF. CDR3 coding DNA: TGTGCCAGCAGCTTAGGAGGGTCTGGAAACACCATATATTTT.

V is TRBV7-9 and J is TRBJ2-7; either TRBD1 or TRBD2 may fit D (5 bases each). V was clipped by 5 bases and J by 2 bases, with 13 bases between them. The CDR3 is 14 residues long. Germline CDR1 reads SEHNR; CDR2 reads FQNEAQ (reference sequence). DNA of the CDR3: TGTGCCAGCAGCCACCGGGACGGACCCTACGAGCAGTACTTC. It is translated as CASSHRDGPYEQYF.

This chain's CDR3 is CASTWDSNQPQHF. The CDR3 bases are TGTGCCAGCACCTGGGACAGCAATCAGCCCCAGCATTTT. V and J are TRBV12-3 or TRBV12-4 and TRBJ1-5, with D perhaps matching TRBD1 (5 bases). V was cut by 7 bases and J by 1 base, with 8 bases left in between. The CDR3 consists of 13 residues.

The V call is TRBV3-1 (or the pseudogene TRBV3-2), the J call TRBJ2-5; D may be TRBD1 (6 bases). CDR3 size: 15 residues. From germline, CDR1 is LGHDT and CDR2 YNNKEL (reference sequence). V was clipped by 0 bases and J by 3 bases, with 11 bases between them. The CDR3 nucleotides are TGTGCCAGCAGCCAAGAGACAGGCGTGAAAGAGACCCAGTACTTC. Protein sequence: CASSQETGVKETQYF.

The chain uses TRBV6-6 and TRBJ1-2; 12 bases map to TRBD1. Per germline, CDR1 MNHNY and CDR2 SVGAGI (reference sequence). The CDR3 length is 16 residues. The V segment lost 5 bases and the J segment 4 bases; nucleotides outside the gene matches: 8. Here the CDR3 reads CASSRGDRGRPYGYTF. CDR3 nucleotides: TGTGCCAGCAGTCGAGGGGACAGGGGGCGACCCTATGGCTACACCTTC.

V gene TRBV14 combines with J gene TRBJ2-3, with unresolved D. Germline values: CDR1 SGHDN, CDR2 FVKESK. The CDR3 sequence is 18 residues long. Trimming removed 2 bases at V and 1 base at J, with 19 bases between. The CDR3 loop reads CASSQQRGRPLGTDTQYF. CDR3 DNA sequence: TGTGCCAGCAGCCAACAACGTGGCAGACCCCTCGGCACAGATACGCAGTATTTT.

This chain joins TRBV6-4 and TRBJ1-4; D call uncertain. V was pared by 4 bases and J by 0 bases, with 18 bases between. The germline V gene has CDR1 MRHNA and CDR2 SNTAGT. The CDR3 consists of 18 residues. The CDR3 DNA reads TGTGCCAGCAGTGCAGCGGACGGCCTCAGAACAACTAATGAAAAACTGTTTTTT. This sequence encodes CASSAADGLRTTNEKLFF.

The table lists this clone with a few counts. The chain carries TRBV5-1 and TRBJ2-7; D possibly corresponds to TRBD1 (5 bases). V lost 0 bases and J lost 3, with 10 bases in between. This CDR3 has 14 residues. Per germline, CDR1 SGHRS and CDR2 YFSETQ. CDR3 protein: CASSLEGKGYEQYF. DNA of the CDR3: TGCGCCAGCAGCTTGGAGGGGAAAGGCTACGAGCAGTACTTC.

The rearrangement joins TRBV5-6 to TRBJ2-4; D may be TRBD1 or TRBD2 (5 bases each). V was cut by 0 bases and J by 3 bases, with 13 bases left in between. Germline CDR1 SGHDT, CDR2 YYEEEE. The CDR3 contains 16 residues. Here the CDR3 DNA reads TGTGCCAGCAGCTTGGGAGGGGTTTTGGGCAAAAACATTCAGTACTTC. Encoded protein: CASSLGGVLGKNIQYF.

The CDR3, as DNA: TGTGCCAGTAGTATCTCGACAGCCACCTCCCGCAATCAGCCCCAGCATTTT. Translation: CASSISTATSRNQPQHF. The chain combines TRBV19 with TRBJ1-5; tentative D call: TRBD1 (5 bases). Germline V gives CDR1 LNHDA, CDR2 SQIVND (reference sequence). CDR3 length equals 17 residues. With 3 bases removed from V and 2 bases from J, the gap between germline ends came to 17 bases.